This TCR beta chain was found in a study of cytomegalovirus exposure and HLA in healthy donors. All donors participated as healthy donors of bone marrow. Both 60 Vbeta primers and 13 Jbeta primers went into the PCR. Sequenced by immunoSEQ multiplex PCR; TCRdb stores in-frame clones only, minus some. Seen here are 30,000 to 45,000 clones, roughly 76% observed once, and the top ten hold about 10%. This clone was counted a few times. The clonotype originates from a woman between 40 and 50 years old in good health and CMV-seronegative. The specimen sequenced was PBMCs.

CDR3: CASSEQLAGADTQYF. The CDR3 nucleotides are TGTGCCAGCAGTGAACAACTAGCGGGGGCAGATACGCAGTATTTT. The rearrangement uses TRBV6-4 and TRBJ2-3; 11 positions match TRBD2. CDR3 length: 15 amino acids. Losses at the gene ends were 3 bases for V and 4 bases for J; bases not matched to a gene: 3. Per the germline V gene, CDR1 is MRHNA and CDR2 is SNTAGT.